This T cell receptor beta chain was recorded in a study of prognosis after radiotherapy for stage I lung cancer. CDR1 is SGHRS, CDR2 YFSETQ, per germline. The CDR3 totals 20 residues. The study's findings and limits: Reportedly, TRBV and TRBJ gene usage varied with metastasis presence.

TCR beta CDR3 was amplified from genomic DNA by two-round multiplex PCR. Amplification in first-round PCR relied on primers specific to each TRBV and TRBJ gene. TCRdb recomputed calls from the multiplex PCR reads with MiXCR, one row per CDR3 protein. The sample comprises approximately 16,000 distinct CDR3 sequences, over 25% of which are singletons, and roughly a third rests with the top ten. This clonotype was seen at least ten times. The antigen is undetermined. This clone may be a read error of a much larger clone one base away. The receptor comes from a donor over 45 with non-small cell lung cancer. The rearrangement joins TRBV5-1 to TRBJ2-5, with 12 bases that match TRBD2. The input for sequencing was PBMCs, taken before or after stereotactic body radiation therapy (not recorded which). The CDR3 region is CASRIRPGLAGPEVIETQCF. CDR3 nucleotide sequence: TGCGCCAGCAGAATTCGACCGGGACTAGCGGGTCCCGAGGTTATCGAGACCCAGTGCTTC.